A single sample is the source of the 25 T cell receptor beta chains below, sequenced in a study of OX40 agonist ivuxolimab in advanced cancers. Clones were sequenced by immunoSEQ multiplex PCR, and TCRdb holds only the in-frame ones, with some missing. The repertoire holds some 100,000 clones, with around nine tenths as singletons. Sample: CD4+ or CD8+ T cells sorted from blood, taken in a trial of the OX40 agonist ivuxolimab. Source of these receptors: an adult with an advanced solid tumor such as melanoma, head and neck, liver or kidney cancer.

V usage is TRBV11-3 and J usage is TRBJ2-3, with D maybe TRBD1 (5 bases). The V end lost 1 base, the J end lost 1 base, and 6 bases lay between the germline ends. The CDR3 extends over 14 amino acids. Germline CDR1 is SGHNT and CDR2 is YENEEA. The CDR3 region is CASSLVRGTDTQYF. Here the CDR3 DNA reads TGTGCCAGCAGCTTAGTCAGGGGCACAGATACGCAGTATTTT.

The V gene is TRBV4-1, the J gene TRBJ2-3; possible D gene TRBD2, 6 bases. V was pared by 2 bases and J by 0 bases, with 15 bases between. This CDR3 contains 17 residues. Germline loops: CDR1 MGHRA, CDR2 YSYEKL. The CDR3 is CASSQRPGGTSTDTQYF. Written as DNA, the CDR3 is TGCGCCAGCAGCCAACGCCCCGGCGGGACTAGCACAGATACGCAGTATTTT.

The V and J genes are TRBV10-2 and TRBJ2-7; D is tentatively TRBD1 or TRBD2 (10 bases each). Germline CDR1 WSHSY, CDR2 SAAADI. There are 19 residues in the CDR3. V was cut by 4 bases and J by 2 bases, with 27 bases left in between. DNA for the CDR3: TGCGCCAGCAGTGGGACAGGGGGAACACTAGCGGGGAAGACCTACGAGCAGTACTTC. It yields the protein CASSGTGGTLAGKTYEQYF.

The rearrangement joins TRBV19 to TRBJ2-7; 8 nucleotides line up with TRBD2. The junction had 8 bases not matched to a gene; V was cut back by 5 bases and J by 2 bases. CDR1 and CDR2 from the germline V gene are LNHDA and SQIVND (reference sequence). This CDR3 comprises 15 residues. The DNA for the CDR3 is TGTGCCAGTAGTGCCAGCGGGAGTCTTCCCTACGAGCAGTACTTC. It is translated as CASSASGSLPYEQYF.

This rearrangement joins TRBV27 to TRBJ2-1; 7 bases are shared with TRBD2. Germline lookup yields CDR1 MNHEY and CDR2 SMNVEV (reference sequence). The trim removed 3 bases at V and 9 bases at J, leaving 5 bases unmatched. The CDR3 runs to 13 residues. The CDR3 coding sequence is TGTGCCAGCAGTTTCGGAGCGGGGCGTGAGCAGTTCTTC. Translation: CASSFGAGREQFF.

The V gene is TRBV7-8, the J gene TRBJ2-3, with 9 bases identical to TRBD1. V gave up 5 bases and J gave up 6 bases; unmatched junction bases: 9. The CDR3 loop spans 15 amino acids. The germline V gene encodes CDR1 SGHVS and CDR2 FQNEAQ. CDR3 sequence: CASSPTGGPGDTQYF. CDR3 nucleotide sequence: TGTGCCAGCAGCCCGACAGGGGGGCCAGGGGATACGCAGTATTTT.

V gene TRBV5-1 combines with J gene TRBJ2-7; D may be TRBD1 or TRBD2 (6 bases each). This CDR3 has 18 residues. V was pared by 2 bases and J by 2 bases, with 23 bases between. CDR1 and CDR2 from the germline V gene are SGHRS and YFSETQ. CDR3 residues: CASSFGGGPWGSPYEQYF. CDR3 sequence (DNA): TGCGCCAGCAGCTTCGGTGGGGGGCCCTGGGGGTCGCCCTACGAGCAGTACTTC.

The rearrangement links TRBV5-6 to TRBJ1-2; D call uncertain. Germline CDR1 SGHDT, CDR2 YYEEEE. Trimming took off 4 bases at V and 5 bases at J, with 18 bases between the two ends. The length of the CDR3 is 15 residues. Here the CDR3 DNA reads TGTGCCAGCAGCCCCGGAACCTACCCGGGGTATGGCTACACCTTC. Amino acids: CASSPGTYPGYGYTF.

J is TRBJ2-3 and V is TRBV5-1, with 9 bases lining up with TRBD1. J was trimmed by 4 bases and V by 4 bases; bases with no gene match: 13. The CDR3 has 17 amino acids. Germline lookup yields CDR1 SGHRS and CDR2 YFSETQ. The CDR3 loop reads CASSPTSTGGLSDTQYF. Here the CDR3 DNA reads TGCGCCAGCAGCCCCACTTCGACAGGGGGTTTATCAGATACGCAGTATTTT. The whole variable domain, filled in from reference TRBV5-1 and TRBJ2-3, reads KAGVTQTPRYLIKTRGQQVTLSCSPISGHRSVSWYQQTPGQGLQFLFEYFSETQRNKGNFPGRFSGRQFSNSRSEMNVSTLELGDSALYLCASSPTSTGGLSDTQYFGPGTRLTVL.

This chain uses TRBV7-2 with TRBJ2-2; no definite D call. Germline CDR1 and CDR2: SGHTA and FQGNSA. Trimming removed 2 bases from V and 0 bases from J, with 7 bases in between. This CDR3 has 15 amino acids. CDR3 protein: CASSLNPANTGELFF. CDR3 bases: TGTGCCAGCAGCTTAAATCCCGCGAACACCGGGGAGCTGTTTTTT.

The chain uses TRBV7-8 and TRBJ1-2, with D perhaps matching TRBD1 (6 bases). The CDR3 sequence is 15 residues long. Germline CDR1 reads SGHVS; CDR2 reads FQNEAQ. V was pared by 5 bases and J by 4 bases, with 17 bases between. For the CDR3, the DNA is TGTGCCAGCAGCCCCCAGGGGATGGGAAGCTATGGCTACACCTTC. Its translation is CASSPQGMGSYGYTF.

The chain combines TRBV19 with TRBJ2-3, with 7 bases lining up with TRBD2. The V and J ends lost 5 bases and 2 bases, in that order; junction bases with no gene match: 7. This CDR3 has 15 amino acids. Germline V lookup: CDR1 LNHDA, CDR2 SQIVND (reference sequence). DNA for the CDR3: TGTGCCAGTAGTCCCCCCGCGGGAGCCACAGATACGCAGTATTTT. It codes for CASSPPAGATDTQYF.

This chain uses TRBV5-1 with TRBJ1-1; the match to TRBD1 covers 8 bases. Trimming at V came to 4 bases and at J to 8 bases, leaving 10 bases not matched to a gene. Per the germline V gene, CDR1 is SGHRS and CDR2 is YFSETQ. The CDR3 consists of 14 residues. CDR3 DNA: TGCGCCAGCAGCCCGGACAGGGCAATTAGGGAAGCTTTCTTT. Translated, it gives CASSPDRAIREAFF.

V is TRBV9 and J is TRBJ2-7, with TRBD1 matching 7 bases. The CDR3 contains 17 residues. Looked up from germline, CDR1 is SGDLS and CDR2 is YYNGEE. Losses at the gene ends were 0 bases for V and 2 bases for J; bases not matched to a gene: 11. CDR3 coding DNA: TGTGCCAGCAGCGTAGGGACCACCAGACAGGGAGCCTACGAGCAGTACTTC. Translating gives CASSVGTTRQGAYEQYF. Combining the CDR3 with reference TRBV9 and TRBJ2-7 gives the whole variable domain DSGVTQTPKHLITATGQRVTLRCSPRSGDLSVYWYQQSLDQGLQFLIQYYNGEERAKGNILERFSAQQFPDLHSELNLSSLELGDSALYFCASSVGTTRQGAYEQYFGPGTRLTVT.

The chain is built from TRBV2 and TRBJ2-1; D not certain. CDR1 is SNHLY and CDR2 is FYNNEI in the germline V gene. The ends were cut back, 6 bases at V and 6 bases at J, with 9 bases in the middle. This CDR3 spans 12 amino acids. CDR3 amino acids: CASSLEFNEQFF. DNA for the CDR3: TGTGCCAGCAGCCTCGAGTTCAATGAGCAGTTCTTC.

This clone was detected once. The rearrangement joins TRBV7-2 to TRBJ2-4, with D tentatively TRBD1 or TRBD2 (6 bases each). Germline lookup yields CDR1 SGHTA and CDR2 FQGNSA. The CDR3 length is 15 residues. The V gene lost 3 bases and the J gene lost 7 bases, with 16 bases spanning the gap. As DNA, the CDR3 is TGTGCCAGCAGCTTGGAAATAGGGGGGTGGAACATTCAGTACTTC. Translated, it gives CASSLEIGGWNIQYF.

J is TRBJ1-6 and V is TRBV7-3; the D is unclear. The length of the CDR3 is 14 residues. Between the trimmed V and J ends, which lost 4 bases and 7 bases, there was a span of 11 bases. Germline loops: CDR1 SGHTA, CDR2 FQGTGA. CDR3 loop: CASSSAGPNSPLHF. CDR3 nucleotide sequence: TGTGCCAGCAGCTCAGCCGGGCCAAATTCACCCCTCCACTTT.

The CDR3 DNA sequence: TGTGCCAGTAGTCGAGGACTAGCGGGAGCCAATGAGCAGTTCTTC. Protein: CASSRGLAGANEQFF. This chain joins TRBV19 and TRBJ2-1, with 13 bases fitting TRBD2. V shed 5 bases, J shed 6 bases, and the junction held 4 bases outside the gene matches. This CDR3 has 15 amino acids. CDR1 and CDR2 (germline): LNHDA, SQIVND (reference sequence).

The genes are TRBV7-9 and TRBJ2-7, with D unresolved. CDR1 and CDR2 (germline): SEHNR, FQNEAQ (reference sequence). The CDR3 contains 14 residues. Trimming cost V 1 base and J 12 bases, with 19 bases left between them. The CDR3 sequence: CASSLEGGHLRTYF. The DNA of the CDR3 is TGTGCCAGCAGCTTAGAGGGTGGCCATCTCCGCACGTACTTC.

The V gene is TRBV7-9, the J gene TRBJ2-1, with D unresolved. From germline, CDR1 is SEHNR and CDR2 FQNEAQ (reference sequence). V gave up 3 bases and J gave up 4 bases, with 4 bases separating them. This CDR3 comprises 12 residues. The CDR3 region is CASSFTYNEQFF. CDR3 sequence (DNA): TGTGCCAGCAGCTTCACTTACAATGAGCAGTTCTTC.

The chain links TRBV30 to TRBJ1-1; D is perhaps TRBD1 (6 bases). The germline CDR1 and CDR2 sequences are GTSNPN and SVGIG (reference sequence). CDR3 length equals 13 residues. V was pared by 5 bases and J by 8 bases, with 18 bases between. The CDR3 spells CAWEPFNTGEAFF. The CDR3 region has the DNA TGTGCCTGGGAACCCTTTAATACAGGGGAAGCTTTCTTT.

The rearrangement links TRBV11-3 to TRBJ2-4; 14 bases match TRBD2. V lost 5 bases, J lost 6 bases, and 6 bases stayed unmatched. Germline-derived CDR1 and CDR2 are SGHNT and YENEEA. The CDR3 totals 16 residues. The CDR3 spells CASSPGLAGGRNIQYF. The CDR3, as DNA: TGTGCCAGCAGCCCAGGACTAGCGGGAGGACGAAACATTCAGTACTTC.

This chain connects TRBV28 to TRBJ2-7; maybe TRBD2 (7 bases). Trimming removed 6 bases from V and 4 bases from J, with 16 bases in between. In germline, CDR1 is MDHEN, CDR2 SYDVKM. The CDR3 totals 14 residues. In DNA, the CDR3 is TGTGCCAGCAGACTAAGGGGGGGTGGGTACGAGCAGTACTTC. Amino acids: CASRLRGGGYEQYF.

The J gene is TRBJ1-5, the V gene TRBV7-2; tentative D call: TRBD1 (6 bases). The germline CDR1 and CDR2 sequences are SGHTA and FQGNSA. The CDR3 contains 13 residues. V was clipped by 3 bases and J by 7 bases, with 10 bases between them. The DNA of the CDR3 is TGTGCCAGCAGCTTGGGGGCGCGGCAGCCCCAGCATTTT. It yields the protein CASSLGARQPQHF.

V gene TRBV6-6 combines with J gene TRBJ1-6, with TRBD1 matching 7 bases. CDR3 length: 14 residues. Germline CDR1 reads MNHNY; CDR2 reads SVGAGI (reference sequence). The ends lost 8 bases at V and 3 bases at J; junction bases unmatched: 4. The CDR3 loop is CASVTGDYNSPLHF. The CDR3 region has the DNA TGTGCCAGCGTAACAGGGGACTATAATTCACCCCTCCACTTT.